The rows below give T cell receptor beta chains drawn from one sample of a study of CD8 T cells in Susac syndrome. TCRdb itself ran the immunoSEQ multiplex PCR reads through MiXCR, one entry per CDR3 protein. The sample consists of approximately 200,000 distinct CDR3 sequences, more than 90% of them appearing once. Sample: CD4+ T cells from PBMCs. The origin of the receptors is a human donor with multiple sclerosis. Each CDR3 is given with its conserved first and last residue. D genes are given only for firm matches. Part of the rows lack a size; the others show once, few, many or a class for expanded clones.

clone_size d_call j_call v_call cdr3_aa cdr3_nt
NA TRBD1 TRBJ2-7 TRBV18 CASSSDRGWNEQYF TGTGCCAGCTCATCGGACAGGGGATGGAACGAGCAGTACTTC
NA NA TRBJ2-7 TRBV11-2 CASSLDIIYEQYF TGTGCCAGCAGTTTAGACATTATCTACGAGCAGTACTTC
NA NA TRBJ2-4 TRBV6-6 CASSYAPGVKNIQYF TGTGCCAGCAGTTACGCCCCCGGGGTCAAAAACATTCAGTACTTC
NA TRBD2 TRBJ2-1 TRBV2 CASRTSGSSYNEQFF TGTGCCAGCCGGACTAGCGGGAGCTCCTACAATGAGCAGTTCTTC
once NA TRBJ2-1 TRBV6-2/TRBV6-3 CASSLRTNTLQAEQFF TGTGCCAGCAGCCTTCGGACTAACACCCTCCAAGCTGAGCAGTTCTTC
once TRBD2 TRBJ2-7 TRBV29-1 CSVQPSGGYEQYF TGCAGCGTACAACCTAGCGGGGGGTACGAGCAGTACTTC
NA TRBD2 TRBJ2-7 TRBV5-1 CASRAPLALDSYEQYF TGCGCCAGCAGAGCTCCACTAGCGCTTGACTCCTACGAGCAGTACTTC
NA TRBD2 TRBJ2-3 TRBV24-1 CATSGGGPDTQYF TGTGCCACCTCGGGGGGAGGCCCAGATACGCAGTATTTT
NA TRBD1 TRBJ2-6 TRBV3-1 CASGTGSSSGANVLTF TGTGCCAGTGGGACAGGCTCAAGCTCTGGGGCCAACGTCCTGACTTTC
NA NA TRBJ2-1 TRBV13 CASSFTTGINYNEQFF TGTGCCAGCAGCTTTACCACGGGAATCAACTACAATGAGCAGTTCTTC
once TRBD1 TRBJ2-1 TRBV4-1 CASSQGGTALVGNEQFF TGCGCCAGCAGCCAAGGGGGGACAGCCCTTGTGGGAAATGAGCAGTTCTTC
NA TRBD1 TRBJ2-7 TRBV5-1 CASSVTSGQGYYEQYF TGCGCCAGCAGCGTTACCTCTGGACAGGGATACTACGAGCAGTACTTC
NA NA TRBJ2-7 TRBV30 CAWIGLYEQYF TGTGCCTGGATCGGATTGTACGAGCAGTACTTC
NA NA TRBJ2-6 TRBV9 CASSAHSGANVLTF TGTGCCAGCAGCGCCCACTCTGGGGCCAACGTCCTGACTTTC
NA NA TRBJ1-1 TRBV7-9 CASSSRHGEAEAFF TGTGCCAGCAGCTCCCGCCACGGTGAGGCTGAAGCTTTCTTT
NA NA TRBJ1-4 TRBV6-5 CASTVTAATNEKLFF TGTGCCAGCACCGTAACAGCTGCAACTAATGAAAAACTGTTTTTT
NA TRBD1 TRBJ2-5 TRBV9 CASSVATPGTGGQETQYF TGTGCCAGCAGCGTAGCTACGCCAGGGACAGGGGGCCAAGAGACCCAGTACTTC
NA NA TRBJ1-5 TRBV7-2 CASSFPGDQPQHF TGTGCCAGCAGCTTCCCGGGAGATCAGCCCCAGCATTTT
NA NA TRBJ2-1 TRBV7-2 CASSRQFF TGTGCCAGCAGCCGCCAGTTCTTC
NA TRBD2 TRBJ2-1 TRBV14 CASRLAGAYNEQFF TGTGCCAGTAGACTAGCGGGGGCCTACAATGAGCAGTTCTTC
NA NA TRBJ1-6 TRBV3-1 CASSERDGNSPLHF TGTGCCAGCAGCGAAAGGGACGGAAATTCACCCCTCCACTTT
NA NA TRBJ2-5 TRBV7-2 CASSVLYREGETQYF TGTGCCAGCAGCGTCCTATACAGGGAAGGGGAGACCCAGTACTTC
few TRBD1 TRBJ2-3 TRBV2 CASSLTGDTQYF TGTGCCAGCAGCCTGACAGGGGATACGCAGTATTTT
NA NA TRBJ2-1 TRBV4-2 CASSRPNTRRDEQFF TGTGCCAGCAGCCGCCCGAATACGCGGAGGGATGAGCAGTTCTTC
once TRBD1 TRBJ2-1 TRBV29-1 CSVEEGEGGTYNEQFF TGCAGCGTTGAAGAGGGCGAAGGGGGCACGTACAATGAGCAGTTCTTC
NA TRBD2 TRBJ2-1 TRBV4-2 CASSLERGHNEQFF TGTGCCAGCAGCCTAGAGCGGGGCCACAATGAGCAGTTCTTC
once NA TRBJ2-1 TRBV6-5 CASRAGQFEQFF TGTGCCAGCAGGGCGGGACAGTTTGAGCAGTTCTTC
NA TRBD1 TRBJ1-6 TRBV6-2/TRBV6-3 CASSTGTGGLNNSPLHF TGTGCCAGCAGTACCGGGACAGGGGGTTTGAATAATTCACCCCTCCACTTT
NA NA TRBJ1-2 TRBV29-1 CSVPRTFYGYTF TGCAGCGTTCCCCGGACATTCTATGGCTACACCTTC
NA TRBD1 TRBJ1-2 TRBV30 CAWSPDRVYGYTF TGTGCCTGGAGCCCTGACAGGGTCTATGGCTACACCTTC
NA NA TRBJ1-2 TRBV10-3 CAISESSRGGFTF TGTGCCATCAGTGAGTCGAGCCGAGGCGGGTTCACCTTC
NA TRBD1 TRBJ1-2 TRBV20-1 CSAGQGGDFYGYTF TGCAGTGCCGGACAGGGAGGCGACTTCTATGGCTACACCTTC
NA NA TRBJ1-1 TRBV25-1 CASSESRGRTEAFF TGTGCCAGCAGTGAATCGCGGGGAAGGACTGAAGCTTTCTTT
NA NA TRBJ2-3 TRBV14 CASSQDFRGTDTQYF TGTGCCAGCAGCCAAGATTTTCGGGGCACAGATACGCAGTATTTT
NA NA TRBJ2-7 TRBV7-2 CASSLTYEQYF TGTGCCAGCAGCTTGACCTACGAGCAGTACTTC
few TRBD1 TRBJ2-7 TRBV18 CASSPGTGGYEQYF TGTGCCAGCTCACCCGGGACAGGGGGCTACGAGCAGTACTTC
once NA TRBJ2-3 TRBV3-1 CASSLPAGPGDTQYF TGTGCCAGCAGCCTCCCCGCCGGGCCTGGGGATACGCAGTATTTT
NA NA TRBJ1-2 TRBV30 CAWGGTTTYGYTF TGTGCCTGGGGTGGTACAACCACCTATGGCTACACCTTC
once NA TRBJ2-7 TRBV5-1 CASSLDSTGLTYEQYF TGCGCCAGCAGCTTGGACTCTACGGGACTTACCTACGAGCAGTACTTC
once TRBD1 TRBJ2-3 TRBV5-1 CASSLDRGLRDTQYF TGCGCCAGCAGCTTGGACAGGGGGCTCAGAGATACGCAGTATTTT
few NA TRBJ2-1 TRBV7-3 CASSLNQDNEQFF TGTGCCAGCAGCTTAAACCAGGACAATGAGCAGTTCTTC
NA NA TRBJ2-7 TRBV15 CATSRERVAYEQYF TGTGCCACCAGCCGGGAGAGAGTGGCCTACGAGCAGTACTTC
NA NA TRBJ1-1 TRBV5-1 CASSLEGPSSTEAFF TGCGCCAGCAGCCTAGAGGGGCCGAGTTCAACTGAAGCTTTCTTT
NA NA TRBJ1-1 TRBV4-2 CASSQEVGQPNTEAFF TGTGCCAGCAGCCAAGAGGTCGGACAGCCGAACACTGAAGCTTTCTTT
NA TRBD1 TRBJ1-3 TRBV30 CACYRDRTYSGNTIYF TGTGCCTGTTACCGGGACAGGACGTACTCTGGAAACACCATATATTTT
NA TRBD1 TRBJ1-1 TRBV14 CASSQGLLQGVNTEAFF TGTGCCAGCAGCCAGGGCCTACTCCAGGGGGTGAACACTGAAGCTTTCTTT
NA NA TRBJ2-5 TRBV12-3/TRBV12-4 CASRVAGAGETQYF TGTGCCAGCAGGGTGGCAGGGGCGGGGGAGACCCAGTACTTC
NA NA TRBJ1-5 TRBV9 CASSLTGSSNQPQHF TGTGCCAGCAGTTTGACAGGCAGCAGCAATCAGCCCCAGCATTTT
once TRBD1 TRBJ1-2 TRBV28 CASSYQGGQKEDGYTF TGTGCCAGCAGTTATCAGGGGGGGCAGAAAGAAGATGGCTACACCTTC
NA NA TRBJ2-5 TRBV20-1 CSARRGGGLYF TGCAGTGCTAGGCGAGGAGGGGGGCTGTACTTC
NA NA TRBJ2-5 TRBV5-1 CASSGSWETQYF TGCGCCAGCAGCGGGTCCTGGGAGACCCAGTACTTC
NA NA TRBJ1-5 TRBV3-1 CASSQDPSAGQPQHF TGTGCCAGCAGCCAAGACCCGTCTGCAGGGCAGCCCCAGCATTTT
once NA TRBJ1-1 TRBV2 CASGGFGAEAFF TGTGCCAGCGGTGGCTTCGGAGCTGAAGCTTTCTTT
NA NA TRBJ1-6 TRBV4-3 CASSQEAQIGWNSPLHF TGCGCCAGCAGCCAAGAAGCCCAGATCGGTTGGAATTCACCCCTCCACTTT
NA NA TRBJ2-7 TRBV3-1 CASSQIGGLGTPSEQYF TGTGCCAGCAGCCAAATAGGAGGGTTGGGGACGCCCTCCGAGCAGTACTTC
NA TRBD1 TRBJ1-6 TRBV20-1 CSARAGTEDSPLHF TGCAGTGCTAGAGCCGGGACAGAAGATTCACCCCTCCACTTT
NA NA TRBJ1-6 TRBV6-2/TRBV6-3 CASSYRGPSSYNSPLHF TGTGCCAGCAGTTACCGGGGCCCGAGCTCCTATAATTCACCCCTCCACTTT
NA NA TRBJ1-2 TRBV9 CASSGNYGYTF TGTGCCAGCAGCGGTAACTATGGCTACACCTTC
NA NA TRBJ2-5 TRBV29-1 CSYLVGAQETQYF TGCAGCTACCTAGTGGGCGCCCAAGAGACCCAGTACTTC